A selection of T cell receptor beta chains follows, all from one sample in a study of beta chain features in type 1 diabetes. The table came from immunoSEQ multiplex PCR; TCRdb's copy has only in-frame clones and leaves some out. The repertoire includes approximately 150,000 clones, about 13% of them detected once, and less than 1.5% sits in the top ten. The sample was central memory CD4+ T cells from blood. These receptors were collected from a man aged 18 to 29 with type 1 diabetes. Each CDR3 is given with its conserved first and last residue. Fields, in order: J gene, D gene, V gene, clone size, CDR3 protein, CDR3 DNA. A D gene is named only where the DNA matches it firmly. Expanded clones are given a class, and other clones once, few, many or no size at all.

TRBJ1-1 | TRBD1 | TRBV7-6 | - | CASSAGQGASTEAFF | TGTGCCAGCAGCGCCGGACAGGGGGCGAGTACTGAAGCTTTCTTT
TRBJ1-2 | - | TRBV6-1 | - | CASSEGGPNYGYTF | TGTGCCAGCAGTGAAGGTGGCCCTAACTATGGCTACACCTTC
TRBJ2-3 | - | TRBV6-1 | few | CASSSWTDTQYF | TGTGCCAGCAGTTCGTGGACAGATACGCAGTATTTT
TRBJ2-7 | - | TRBV27 | few | CASSLVGEEGSYEQYF | TGTGCCAGCAGTTTGGTAGGGGAAGAAGGCTCCTACGAGCAGTACTTC
TRBJ2-5 | - | TRBV30 | - | CAWSGQGGETQYF | TGTGCCTGGAGTGGACAGGGAGGGGAGACCCAGTACTTC
TRBJ1-2 | - | TRBV30 | - | CAWSPRTGGYTF | TGTGCCTGGAGCCCGAGGACTGGCGGCTACACCTTC
TRBJ1-4 | TRBD1 | TRBV5-1 | - | CASSQGQPNEKLFF | TGCGCCAGCAGCCAGGGACAGCCTAATGAAAAACTGTTTTTT
TRBJ1-2 | - | TRBV27 | few | CASSLGVAAAGYTF | TGTGCCAGCAGTTTAGGGGTGGCGGCCGCCGGCTACACCTTC
TRBJ1-1 | - | TRBV7-9 | few | CASSPLLGTEAFF | TGTGCCAGCAGCCCCCTGTTGGGGACTGAAGCTTTCTTT
TRBJ2-5 | TRBD1 | TRBV5-1 | - | CASSVLQGAQETQYF | TGCGCCAGCAGTGTTCTCCAGGGGGCCCAAGAGACCCAGTACTTC
TRBJ1-1 | TRBD1 | TRBV6-1 | few | CASSAGQGGTEAFF | TGTGCCAGCAGTGCGGGACAGGGCGGAACTGAAGCTTTCTTT
TRBJ1-5 | - | TRBV5-1 | - | CASSFSGDSNQPQHF | TGCGCCAGCAGCTTTTCGGGGGATAGCAATCAGCCCCAGCATTTT
TRBJ2-7 | - | TRBV18 | many | CASSPQAHEQYF | TGTGCCAGCTCCCCTCAGGCCCACGAGCAGTACTTC
TRBJ2-3 | - | TRBV27 | - | CASSPSTDTQYF | TGTGCCAGCAGTCCGAGCACAGATACGCAGTATTTT
TRBJ2-5 | - | TRBV11-2 | - | CASSLEPSRETQYF | TGTGCCAGCAGCTTAGAACCCTCACGAGAGACCCAGTACTTC
TRBJ1-2 | - | TRBV5-1 | - | CASSPSSYGYTF | TGCGCCAGCAGCCCATCTTCCTATGGCTACACCTTC
TRBJ2-5 | TRBD1 | TRBV18 | - | CASSATGGQETQYF | TGTGCCAGCTCAGCGACAGGGGGCCAAGAGACCCAGTACTTC
TRBJ1-6 | - | TRBV30 | few | CAWSVGDNYSPLHF | TGTGCCTGGAGTGTGGGGGATAATTATTCACCCCTCCACTTT
TRBJ2-3 | TRBD2 | TRBV4-2 | - | CASSLGLAVQDTQYF | TGTGCCAGCAGCTTGGGACTAGCGGTACAGGATACGCAGTATTTT
TRBJ1-4 | TRBD1 | TRBV6-1 | - | CASDRGPNEKLFF | TGTGCCAGCGACAGGGGACCCAATGAAAAACTGTTTTTT
TRBJ2-7 | TRBD1 | TRBV27 | few | CASSRTGMSYEQYF | TGTGCCAGCAGTCGGACAGGGATGTCCTACGAGCAGTACTTC
TRBJ2-2 | - | TRBV10-3 | few | CATESGGDTGELFF | TGTGCCACCGAGTCAGGGGGGGACACCGGGGAGCTGTTTTTT
TRBJ1-2 | - | TRBV7-8 | few | CASSLVRVDYGYTF | TGTGCCAGCAGCTTAGTCAGGGTCGACTATGGCTACACCTTC
TRBJ1-2 | - | TRBV9 | many | CASSSNIGSYGYTF | TGTGCCAGCAGCTCAAACATCGGCTCGTATGGCTACACCTTC
TRBJ2-1 | TRBD1 | TRBV6-5 | few | CASSYQGQVGEQFF | TGTGCCAGCAGTTATCAGGGACAGGTGGGTGAGCAGTTCTTC
TRBJ1-2 | TRBD1 | TRBV6-5 | few | CASSLTGGTNPYGYTF | TGTGCCAGCAGTTTGACAGGGGGCACGAATCCCTATGGCTACACCTTC
TRBJ2-1 | - | TRBV29-1 | - | CSVEDGAPGSSYNEQFF | TGCAGCGTTGAAGATGGGGCGCCGGGAAGCTCCTACAATGAGCAGTTCTTC
TRBJ2-6 | TRBD1 | TRBV19 | few | CASSAGTGISGANVLTF | TGTGCCAGTTCCGCCGGGACAGGGATCTCTGGGGCCAACGTCCTGACTTTC
TRBJ1-1 | - | TRBV7-9 | - | CASSQSRSETEAFF | TGTGCCAGCAGCCAATCAAGATCTGAGACTGAAGCTTTCTTT
TRBJ2-7 | TRBD2 | TRBV10-3 | - | CAITSAGAYEQYF | TGTGCCATCACGAGCGCGGGGGCCTACGAGCAGTACTTC
TRBJ1-1 | TRBD1 | TRBV18 | - | CASSPRAGGDTEAFF | TGTGCCAGCTCACCCCGGGCAGGGGGGGACACTGAAGCTTTCTTT
TRBJ1-6 | - | TRBV9 | - | CASSATDSRNSPLHF | TGTGCCAGCAGCGCAACGGACAGCCGAAATTCACCCCTCCACTTT
TRBJ2-1 | - | TRBV14 | few | CASSQVGNYNEQFF | TGTGCCAGCAGCCAAGTCGGAAACTACAATGAGCAGTTCTTC
TRBJ1-2 | - | TRBV9 | - | CASSVTGFSSYGYTF | TGTGCCAGCAGCGTAACAGGGTTCAGTAGCTATGGCTACACCTTC
TRBJ1-1 | TRBD1 | TRBV19 | - | CASSFGTGQGGRTEAFF | TGTGCCAGTAGTTTCGGGACAGGGCAAGGGGGAAGGACTGAAGCTTTCTTT
TRBJ2-7 | TRBD1 | TRBV6-6 | - | CASSGERTGYYEQYF | TGTGCCAGCAGTGGCGAGCGGACAGGGTACTACGAGCAGTACTTC
TRBJ2-1 | TRBD1 | TRBV4-2 | few | CASSHRTGDNNEQFF | TGTGCCAGCAGCCACCGGACAGGGGATAACAATGAGCAGTTCTTC
TRBJ1-2 | - | TRBV10-3 | - | CAISESARREGYSYTF | TGTGCCATCAGTGAATCGGCACGAAGGGAGGGATACTCTTACACCTTC
TRBJ1-6 | - | TRBV11-2 | - | CASSYGARGYSPLHF | TGTGCCAGCAGCTATGGGGCTAGAGGCTATTCACCCCTCCACTTT
TRBJ1-5 | - | TRBV29-1 | - | CSARDGGNQPQHF | TGCAGCGCCAGGGATGGGGGCAATCAGCCCCAGCATTTT
TRBJ2-3 | TRBD2 | TRBV5-4 | many | CASSTLAGERNTQYF | TGTGCCAGCAGCACCTTAGCGGGGGAGAGAAATACGCAGTATTTT
TRBJ1-6 | - | TRBV28 | few | CASSLYEQGWYNSPLHF | TGTGCCAGCAGTTTATATGAACAGGGTTGGTATAATTCACCCCTCCACTTT